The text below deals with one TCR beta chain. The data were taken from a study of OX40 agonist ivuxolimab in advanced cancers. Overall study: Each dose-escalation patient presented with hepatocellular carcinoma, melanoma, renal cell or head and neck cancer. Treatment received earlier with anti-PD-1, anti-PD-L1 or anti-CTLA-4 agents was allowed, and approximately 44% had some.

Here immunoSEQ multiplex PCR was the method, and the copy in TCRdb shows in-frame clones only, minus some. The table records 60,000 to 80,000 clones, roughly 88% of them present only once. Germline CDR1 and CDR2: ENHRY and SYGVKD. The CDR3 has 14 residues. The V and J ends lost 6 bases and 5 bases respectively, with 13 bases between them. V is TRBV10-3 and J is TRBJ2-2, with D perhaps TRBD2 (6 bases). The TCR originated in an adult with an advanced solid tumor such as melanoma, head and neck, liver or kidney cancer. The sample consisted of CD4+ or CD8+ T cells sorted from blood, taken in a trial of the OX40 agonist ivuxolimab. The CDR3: CAIRGGTGTGELFF. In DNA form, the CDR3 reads TGTGCCATCAGAGGCGGGACCGGTACCGGGGAGCTGTTTTTT.